This T cell receptor beta chain came from a study of T cell responses to AZD1222 COVID-19 vaccine. Study-wide background: Pooled in the analysis were second doses at about 4 or about 12 weeks.

Worth noting for this clone: Antigen unknown.

Study results and limitations: Donors were chiefly white British, with a greater number of females, and clonal diversity was perhaps underestimated. Baseline seropositivity occurred in only a handful of AZD1222 recipients.

Sequencing used immunoSEQ multiplex PCR; TCRdb keeps in-frame clones, though not all of them. The sample includes under 120,000 clones, about 92% of them seen just once. J gave up 0 bases and V 6 bases, and 5 bases lay outside the gene matches. The CDR3 covers 15 residues. The germline CDR1 and CDR2 sequences are MRHNA and SNTAGT. This receptor was identified in an adult in good health. The chain carries TRBV6-4 and TRBJ2-1, with TRBD2 matching 7 bases. Specimen: peripheral blood, collected on day 0 of AZD1222 vaccination. In nucleotides, the CDR3 is TGTGCCAGCAGGAGCGGGGAAAGCTCCTACAATGAGCAGTTCTTC. It translates to CASRSGESSYNEQFF.